A single sample is the source of the 25 T cell receptor beta chains below, sequenced in a study of identical twins. TCRdb analysed the 5' RACE reads with MiXCR anew, one entry per CDR3 protein. The sample holds about 290,000 distinct CDR3 sequences, more than 8% seen once. These same data were also listed under a study on yellow fever vaccine responses in identical twins.

Source material: CD8+ T cells sorted from blood. Every receptor here comes from a woman between 18 and 29 years old in good health.

V usage is TRBV13 and J usage is TRBJ2-1; 8 nucleotides align to TRBD2. This CDR3 has 13 amino acids. Germline values: CDR1 PRHDT, CDR2 FYEKMQ (reference sequence). Losses at the gene ends were 6 bases for V and 9 bases for J; bases not matched to a gene: 7. CDR3 nucleotide sequence: TGTGCCAGCAGGCACGGGGGGGTTACTGAGCAGTTCTTC. It specifies CASRHGGVTEQFF.

This chain connects TRBV19 to TRBJ1-1; the D is unclear. V was cut by 7 bases and J by 1 base, with 7 bases left in between. CDR1 is LNHDA, CDR2 SQIVND, per germline (reference sequence). The CDR3 runs to 12 residues. The CDR3 loop is CASIWENTEAFF. DNA for the CDR3: TGTGCCAGTATTTGGGAGAACACTGAAGCTTTCTTT.

This clonotype showed up many times. J is TRBJ2-7 and V is TRBV25-1, with TRBD1 matching 9 bases. V lost 7 bases and J lost 6; bases outside the gene matches: 7. The germline gives CDR1 MGHDK, CDR2 SYGVNS. The length of the CDR3 is 13 residues. This chain's CDR3 is CASTRQGQGEQYF. CDR3 coding DNA: TGTGCCAGCACCAGGCAGGGACAGGGCGAGCAGTACTTC.

Concerning this clonotype: Compared with germline, one end of the junction differs, possibly owing to a read error. V usage is TRBV7-7 and J usage is TRBJ2-5, with D perhaps matching TRBD2 (7 bases). The CDR3 has 16 residues. Germline V gene sequence: CDR1 SSHAT, CDR2 FNYEAQ (reference sequence). CDR3 amino acids: CASSPLGGHPQETQYF. The DNA for the CDR3 is TGTGCTAGCAGCCCCCTGGGGGGGCATCCCCAAGAGACCCAGTACTTC.

A few counts support this clonotype. A junction end diverges from the germline sequence, so it may reflect a read error. The chain has TRBV19 and TRBJ2-7; no clear D gene. The germline V gene has CDR1 LNHDA and CDR2 SQIVND (reference sequence). The CDR3 covers 12 residues. The CDR3 bases are TGTGCCAGTAGTAGCTCGAGTCTATCCTTTGACTTC. Translation: CASSSSSLSFDF.

This clonotype was seen a handful of times. The chain has TRBV28 and TRBJ2-3; tentative D call: TRBD1 (6 bases). CDR1 and CDR2 (germline): MDHEN, SYDVKM. V was pared by 4 bases and J by 0 bases, with 11 bases between. This CDR3 has 15 amino acids. CDR3 amino acids: CASSSRGSSTDTQYF. CDR3 bases: TGTGCCAGCAGTTCCAGGGGCTCCAGCACAGATACGCAGTATTTT.

This clonotype was observed many times. The genes are TRBV7-9 and TRBJ2-4; D assignment may be TRBD1 or TRBD2 (5 bases each). Germline CDR1 SEHNR, CDR2 FQNEAQ (reference sequence). This CDR3 has 16 residues. The V and J ends lost 4 bases and 5 bases respectively, with 18 bases between them. The CDR3 coding sequence is TGTGCCAGCAGCTCTCATTACCGGGACGGTGAAAACATTCAGTACTTC. This gives the protein CASSSHYRDGENIQYF.

This clonotype was found a few times. The CDR3 sequence: CATRPQGGGSEQFF. The CDR3, as DNA: TGTGCCACCCGACCCCAGGGAGGAGGGAGTGAGCAGTTCTTC. The V and J genes are TRBV24-1 and TRBJ2-1; possibly TRBD2 for D (6 bases). Germline-derived CDR1 and CDR2 are KGHDR and SFDVKD. This CDR3 has 14 residues. V lost 9 bases, J lost 9 bases, and 20 bases lay in between.

This clonotype was counted a few times. V usage is TRBV5-5 and J usage is TRBJ1-2; tentatively, D is TRBD1 (6 bases). Deletions cut 2 bases from V and 3 bases from J, with 11 bases between. This CDR3 contains 14 residues. The germline gives CDR1 SGHKS, CDR2 YYEKEE (reference sequence). The CDR3 sequence: CASSFRPGDYGYTF. As DNA, the CDR3 is TGTGCCAGCAGCTTTAGGCCAGGGGACTATGGCTACACCTTC.

This clonotype has more than one count but fewer than ten. This chain connects TRBV28 to TRBJ2-5; no reliable D call. The CDR3 has 14 residues. Germline V gives CDR1 MDHEN, CDR2 SYDVKM. V was cut by 2 bases and J by 5 bases, with 12 bases left in between. CDR3 DNA sequence: TGTGCCAGCAGTTTAAGCCCAGGCACGGAGACCCAGTACTTC. Its protein product is CASSLSPGTETQYF.

This clonotype was detected ten times or more. The chain carries TRBV7-2 and TRBJ2-3, with unresolved D. This CDR3 contains 13 residues. V lost 5 bases, J lost 4 bases, and 10 bases lay in between. Germline values: CDR1 SGHTA, CDR2 FQGNSA. For the CDR3, the DNA is TGTGCCAGCAGCATTATGACCGCAGATACGCAGTATTTT. Translated, it gives CASSIMTADTQYF.

The rearrangement links TRBV20-1 to TRBJ2-2; D is ambiguous. The germline gives CDR1 DFQATT, CDR2 SNEGSKA (reference sequence). V was shortened by 7 bases and J by 2 bases, with 11 bases between the two germline ends. The CDR3 runs 13 residues. The CDR3 sequence: CSGRAPNTGELFF. The CDR3 coding sequence is TGCAGTGGTCGGGCACCCAACACCGGGGAGCTGTTTTTT.

This clonotype was recorded at least ten times. V gene TRBV4-3 combines with J gene TRBJ1-2; D not certain. The ends were cut back, 1 base at V and 2 bases at J, with 14 bases in the middle. Germline CDR1 and CDR2: LGHNA and YSLEER. CDR3 length: 16 residues. This CDR3 reads CASSQGVLEGNYGYTF. The DNA for the CDR3 is TGCGCCAGCAGCCAAGGCGTTCTAGAGGGAAACTATGGCTACACCTTC.

CDR3 protein: CASSLRQQSSGELFF. The CDR3, as DNA: TGCGCCAGCAGCCTACGACAGCAGTCTTCTGGGGAGCTGTTTTTT. This chain connects TRBV4-1 to TRBJ2-2; D may be TRBD1 (5 bases). This CDR3 is 15 amino acids long. Trimming shortened V by 4 bases and J by 8 bases, and 17 bases separated the two germline ends. Germline V gene data show CDR1 as MGHRA and CDR2 as YSYEKL.

V is TRBV7-6 and J is TRBJ2-7; 7 nucleotides agree with TRBD1. J was trimmed by 0 bases and V by 3 bases; bases with no gene match: 5. The CDR3 is made up of 15 amino acids. The germline CDR1 and CDR2 sequences are SGHVS and FNYEAQ. DNA for the CDR3: TGTGCCAGCAGCTTTCGACAGGGTGCCTCCTACGAGCAGTACTTC. It is translated as CASSFRQGASYEQYF.

This clonotype showed up just a few times. The chain has TRBV5-1 and TRBJ2-7; D perhaps matches TRBD1 (6 bases). This CDR3 comprises 13 residues. V lost 1 base to trimming and J lost 4 bases, with 9 bases between them. Germline V gene sequence: CDR1 SGHRS, CDR2 YFSETQ. CDR3 nucleotides: TGCGCCAGCAGCTTGTCACAGGGTTACGAGCAGTACTTC. It is translated as CASSLSQGYEQYF.

This clonotype was counted at least ten times. The rearrangement joins TRBV5-5 to TRBJ2-3; TRBD1 or TRBD2 may be the D gene (5 bases each). The CDR3 extends over 15 amino acids. V lost 5 bases and J 6 bases, leaving 19 bases between the germline ends. CDR1 SGHKS and CDR2 YYEKEE come from the germline V gene (reference sequence). In DNA, the CDR3 is TGTGCCAGCAGTTTGTCGGGACGAAGTTGGGATACGCAGTATTTT. Its protein is CASSLSGRSWDTQYF.

This clonotype was found many times. Here the CDR3 DNA reads TGTGCCAGCAGTTCCACATCCTCCGTTGAAAAACTGTTTTTT. It is translated as CASSSTSSVEKLFF. V and J are TRBV12-3 or TRBV12-4 and TRBJ1-4; D not certain. CDR3 length equals 14 residues. The V gene lost 4 bases and the J gene lost 7 bases, with 13 bases spanning the gap.

There are a few counts of this clonotype. Written as DNA, the CDR3 is TGTGCCAGCCGCGAATCTATTGGGGCCAACGTCCTGACTTTC. Amino acid sequence: CASRESIGANVLTF. The chain recombines TRBV27 with TRBJ2-6, with D hard to call. The CDR3 contains 14 residues. Trimming pared 8 bases from V and 3 bases from J, leaving 11 bases between. Germline V gives CDR1 MNHEY, CDR2 SMNVEV (reference sequence).

This clonotype was seen more than once but under ten times. The chain couples TRBV5-1 to TRBJ2-1, with D possibly TRBD1 on 6 matching bases. CDR1 and CDR2 from the germline V gene are SGHRS and YFSETQ. There are 16 residues in the CDR3. Trimming removed 2 bases at V and 8 bases at J, with 20 bases between. For the CDR3, the DNA is TGCGCCAGCAGCTTTGTGGGGGCTTTGAAGGGTGATGAGCAGTTCTTC. This gives the protein CASSFVGALKGDEQFF.

This clonotype was counted at least ten times. J is TRBJ2-1 and V is TRBV15; 8 bases align to TRBD2. Losses at the gene ends were 1 base for V and 0 bases for J; bases not matched to a gene: 5. This CDR3 comprises 17 residues. Germline-derived CDR1 and CDR2 are LNHNV and YYDKDF (reference sequence). CDR3: CATSRGVAGSSYNEQFF. DNA of the CDR3: TGTGCCACCAGCAGAGGAGTAGCGGGGAGCTCCTACAATGAGCAGTTCTTC. Based on the CDR3 plus reference TRBV15 and TRBJ2-1, the full variable domain is DAMVIQNPRYQVTQFGKPVTLSCSQTLNHNVMYWYQQKSSQAPKLLFHYYDKDFNNEADTPDNFQSRRPNTSFCFLDIRSPGLGDTAMYLCATSRGVAGSSYNEQFFGPGTRLTVL.

With regard to this clonotype: Relative to the germline gene, one junction end is altered; a read error may explain this. The V gene is TRBV11-2, the J gene TRBJ2-7; D gene ambiguous. The CDR3 has 16 amino acids. Germline V lookup: CDR1 SGHAT, CDR2 FQNNGV. The CDR3 DNA reads as TGTGTCAGCAGCTTTGATGGCGGAGAAACAAGATACGAGCAGTACTTC. As protein: CVSSFDGGETRYEQYF.

This clonotype was seen at least ten times. V and J are TRBV4-3 and TRBJ2-1; 8 nucleotides line up with TRBD1. The CDR3 runs to 16 residues. CDR1 and CDR2 from the germline V gene are LGHNA and YSLEER. Trimming at V came to 3 bases and at J to 7 bases, leaving 11 bases not matched to a gene. Here the CDR3 DNA reads TGCGCCAGCAGCCAGTCCCCAGGGGGCGCGGGGAATGAGCAGTTCTTC. It codes for CASSQSPGGAGNEQFF.

A few counts support this clonotype. The chain employs TRBV14 and TRBJ2-7; D assignment may be TRBD1 or TRBD2 (5 bases each). The CDR3 has 13 amino acids. The ends were cut back, 3 bases at V and 5 bases at J, with 11 bases in the middle. Germline CDR1 SGHDN, CDR2 FVKESK. The CDR3 sequence is CASSQGPKNEQYF. CDR3 DNA sequence: TGTGCCAGCAGCCAGGGACCTAAGAACGAGCAGTACTTC.

A few counts support this clonotype. This chain's CDR3 is CASSRGVDPPGELFF. The CDR3 DNA reads as TGTGCCAGCAGTCGAGGGGTAGACCCACCCGGGGAGCTGTTTTTT. This chain joins TRBV12-3 or TRBV12-4 and TRBJ2-2; possibly TRBD1 or TRBD2 for D (5 bases each). V shed 5 bases and J shed 6 bases, with 16 bases lying between them. This CDR3 comprises 15 residues.